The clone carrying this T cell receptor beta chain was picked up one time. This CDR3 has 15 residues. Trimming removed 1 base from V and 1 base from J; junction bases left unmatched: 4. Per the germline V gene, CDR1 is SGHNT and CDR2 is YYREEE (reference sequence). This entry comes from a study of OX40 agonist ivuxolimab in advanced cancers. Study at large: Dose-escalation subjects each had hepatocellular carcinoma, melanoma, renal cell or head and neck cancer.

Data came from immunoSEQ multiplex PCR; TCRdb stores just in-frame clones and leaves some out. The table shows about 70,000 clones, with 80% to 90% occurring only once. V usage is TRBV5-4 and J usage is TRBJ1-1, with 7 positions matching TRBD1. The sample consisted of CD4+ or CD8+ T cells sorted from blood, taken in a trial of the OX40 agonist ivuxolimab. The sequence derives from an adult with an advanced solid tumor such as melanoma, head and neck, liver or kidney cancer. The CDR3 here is CASSLKYRGNTEAFF. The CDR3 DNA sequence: TGTGCCAGCAGCTTGAAGTACAGGGGGAACACTGAAGCTTTCTTT.